This T cell receptor (beta chain) was captured by sequencing in a study of T cells expressing NK-cell markers. Background on the study: Seven sequenced donors out of eight were HCMV-seropositive, one seronegative. Regarding the study as a whole: It is unclear if expanded NKG2C-expressing clones target HCMV antigens. CD8+ T cells in six or seven donors included dominant NKG2C+ clonotypes at roughly 1.0-7.5%.

The CDR3 has 17 amino acids. From germline, CDR1 is LNHDA and CDR2 SQIVND (reference sequence). TCRdb re-analyzed the 5' RACE reads; it lists each CDR3 protein once, without DNA. In all, the sample yields 500,000 to 700,000 distinct CDR3 sequences. A note on this clonotype: Its antigen is not known.

The sequence derives from a young man in good health. The V call is TRBV19, the J call TRBJ2-1; the TCRdb call, TRBD1, lacks DNA for checking. The sample was blood T cells: a sorted CD56 or NKG2C T cell subset, CD4+ or CD8+ T cells, or bulk PBMC T cells (not recorded which). CDR3 region: CASSGASGREPYNEQFF.